This T cell receptor (beta chain) stems from a study of shared clonotypes between healthy human individuals. Clones were sequenced by immunoSEQ multiplex PCR, and TCRdb holds only the in-frame ones, with some missing. This table holds 2 million to 3 million clones, approximately 94% found once. Per germline, CDR1 SGHRS and CDR2 YFSETQ. Trimming removed 0 bases from V and 4 bases from J, with 20 bases in between. There are 17 residues in the CDR3. This receptor was taken from a man between 18 and 29 years old in good health. Some clones in this sample may be carry-over from other donors' samples. The chain joins TRBV5-1 to TRBJ2-7; D not resolved. The sequencing sample was made of naive CD4+ T cells from PBMCs. As for subset: CD45RA+ positively selected. This chain's CDR3 is CASSLGIVAATWYEQYF. CDR3 DNA sequence: TGCGCCAGCAGCTTGGGCATTGTGGCAGCGACGTGGTACGAGCAGTACTTC.